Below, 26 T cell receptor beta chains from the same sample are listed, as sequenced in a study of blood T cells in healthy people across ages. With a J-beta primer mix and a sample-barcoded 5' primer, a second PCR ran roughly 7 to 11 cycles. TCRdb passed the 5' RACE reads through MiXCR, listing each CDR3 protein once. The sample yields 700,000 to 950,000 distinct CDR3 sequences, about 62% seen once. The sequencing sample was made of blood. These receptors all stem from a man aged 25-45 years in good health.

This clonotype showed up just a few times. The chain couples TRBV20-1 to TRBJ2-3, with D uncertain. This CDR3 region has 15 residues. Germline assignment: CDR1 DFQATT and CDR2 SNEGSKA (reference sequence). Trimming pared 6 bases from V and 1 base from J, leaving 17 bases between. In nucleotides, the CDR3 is TGCAGTGCCCCCGCGTTGTCCCTAGGCACAGATACGCAGTATTTT. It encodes CSAPALSLGTDTQYF.

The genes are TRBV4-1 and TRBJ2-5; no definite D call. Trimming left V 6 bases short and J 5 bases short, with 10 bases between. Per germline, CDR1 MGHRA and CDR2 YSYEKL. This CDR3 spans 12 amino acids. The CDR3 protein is CASRGYRETQYF. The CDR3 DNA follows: TGCGCCAGCAGGGGGTACCGGGAGACCCAGTACTTC.

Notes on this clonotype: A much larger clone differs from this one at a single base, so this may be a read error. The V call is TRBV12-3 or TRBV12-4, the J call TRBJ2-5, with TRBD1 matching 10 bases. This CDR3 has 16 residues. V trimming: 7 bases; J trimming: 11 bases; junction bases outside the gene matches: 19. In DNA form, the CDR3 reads TGTGCCAGCACCATTGGTGGGACAGGGGTAGGCTATGAGCAGTACTTC. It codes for CASTIGGTGVGYEQYF.

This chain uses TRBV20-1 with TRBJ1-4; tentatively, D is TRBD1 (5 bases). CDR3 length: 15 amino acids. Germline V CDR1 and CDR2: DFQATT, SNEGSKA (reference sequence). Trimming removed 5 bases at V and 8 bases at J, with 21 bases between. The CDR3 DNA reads TGCAGTGCTCCCTTCCCTGGGGGGGAGGGCGAAAAACTGTTTTTT. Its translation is CSAPFPGGEGEKLFF.

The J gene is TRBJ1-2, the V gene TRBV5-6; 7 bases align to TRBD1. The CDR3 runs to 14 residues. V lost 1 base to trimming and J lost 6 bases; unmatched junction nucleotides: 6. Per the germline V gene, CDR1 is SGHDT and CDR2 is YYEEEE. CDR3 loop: CASSLPTGVNGYTF. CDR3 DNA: TGTGCCAGCAGCTTGCCTACAGGGGTAAATGGCTACACCTTC.

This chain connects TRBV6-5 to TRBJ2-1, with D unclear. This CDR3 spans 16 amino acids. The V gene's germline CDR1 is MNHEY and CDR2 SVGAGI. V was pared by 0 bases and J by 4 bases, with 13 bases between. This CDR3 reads CASSYSSGLGYNEQFF. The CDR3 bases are TGTGCCAGCAGTTACTCTTCCGGCCTTGGGTACAATGAGCAGTTCTTC.

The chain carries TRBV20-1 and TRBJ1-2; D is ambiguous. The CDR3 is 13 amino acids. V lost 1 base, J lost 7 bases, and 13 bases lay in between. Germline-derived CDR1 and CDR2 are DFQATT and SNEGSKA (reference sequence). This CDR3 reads CSARVGLGVGYTF. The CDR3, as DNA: TGCAGTGCTAGAGTTGGCCTTGGGGTTGGCTACACCTTC.

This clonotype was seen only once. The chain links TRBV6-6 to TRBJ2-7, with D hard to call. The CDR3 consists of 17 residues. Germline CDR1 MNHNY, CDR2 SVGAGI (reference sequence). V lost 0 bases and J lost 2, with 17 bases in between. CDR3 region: CASSYSKARTSTYEQYF. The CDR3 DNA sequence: TGTGCCAGCAGTTACTCCAAAGCTCGGACCAGCACCTACGAGCAGTACTTC.

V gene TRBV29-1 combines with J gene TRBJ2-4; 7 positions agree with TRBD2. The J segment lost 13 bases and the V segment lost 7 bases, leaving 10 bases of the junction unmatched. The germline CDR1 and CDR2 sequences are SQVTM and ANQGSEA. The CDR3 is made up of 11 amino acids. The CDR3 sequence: CSAKTSLRQYF. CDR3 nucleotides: TGCAGCGCAAAGACTAGCTTACGGCAGTACTTC.

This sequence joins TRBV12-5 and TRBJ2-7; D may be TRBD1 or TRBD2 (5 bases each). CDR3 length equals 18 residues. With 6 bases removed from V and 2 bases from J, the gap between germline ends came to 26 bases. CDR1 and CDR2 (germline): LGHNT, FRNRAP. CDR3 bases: TGTGCTAGTGGCTACGGGGCTAGCAGGGTTGCCATCCCCTACGAGCAGTACTTC. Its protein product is CASGYGASRVAIPYEQYF.

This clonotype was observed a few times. CDR3 coding DNA: TGCAGCGCGACTAGCCTGGGAGAGACCCAGTACTTC. It specifies CSATSLGETQYF. The chain links TRBV20-1 to TRBJ2-5; TRBD2 matches at 7 bases. The CDR3 has 12 amino acids. The V gene's germline CDR1 is DFQATT and CDR2 SNEGSKA (reference sequence).

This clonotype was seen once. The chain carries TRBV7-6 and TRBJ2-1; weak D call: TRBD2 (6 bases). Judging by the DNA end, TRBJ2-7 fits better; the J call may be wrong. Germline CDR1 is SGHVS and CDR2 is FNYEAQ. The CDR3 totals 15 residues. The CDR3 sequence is CASSLLDQGGYEQYF. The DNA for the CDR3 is TGTGCCAGCAGCTTACTTGATCAGGGAGGCTACGAGCAGTACTTC.

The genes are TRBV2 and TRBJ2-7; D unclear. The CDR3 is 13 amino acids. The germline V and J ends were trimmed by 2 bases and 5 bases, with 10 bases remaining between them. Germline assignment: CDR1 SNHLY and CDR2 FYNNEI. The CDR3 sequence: CASSELIIHEQYF. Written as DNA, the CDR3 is TGTGCCAGCAGTGAACTCATCATCCACGAGCAGTACTTC.

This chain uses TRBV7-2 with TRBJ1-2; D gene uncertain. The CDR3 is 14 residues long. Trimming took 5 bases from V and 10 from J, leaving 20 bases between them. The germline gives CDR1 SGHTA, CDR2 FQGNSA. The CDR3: CASSRIEESLDYTF. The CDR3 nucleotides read TGTGCCAGCAGCCGGATCGAAGAAAGCTTGGACTACACCTTC.

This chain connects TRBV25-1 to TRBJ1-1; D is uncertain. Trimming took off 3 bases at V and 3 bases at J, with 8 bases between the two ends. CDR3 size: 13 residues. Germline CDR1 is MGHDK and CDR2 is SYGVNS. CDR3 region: CASSDSRHTEAFF. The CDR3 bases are TGTGCCAGCAGTGATAGCAGACACACTGAAGCTTTCTTT.

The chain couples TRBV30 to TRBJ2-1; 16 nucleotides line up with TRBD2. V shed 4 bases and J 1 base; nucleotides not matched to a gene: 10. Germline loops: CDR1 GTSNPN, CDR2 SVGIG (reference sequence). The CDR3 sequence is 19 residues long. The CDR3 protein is CAWTTLGGLAGGSYNEQFF. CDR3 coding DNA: TGTGCCTGGACAACCCTCGGGGGACTAGCGGGAGGGTCCTACAATGAGCAGTTCTTC.

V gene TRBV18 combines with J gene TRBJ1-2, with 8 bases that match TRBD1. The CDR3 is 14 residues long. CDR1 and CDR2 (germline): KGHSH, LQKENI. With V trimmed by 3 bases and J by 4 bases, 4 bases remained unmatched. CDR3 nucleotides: TGTGCCAGCTCACCGGACAGGGTCTCCTATGGCTACACCTTC. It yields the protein CASSPDRVSYGYTF.

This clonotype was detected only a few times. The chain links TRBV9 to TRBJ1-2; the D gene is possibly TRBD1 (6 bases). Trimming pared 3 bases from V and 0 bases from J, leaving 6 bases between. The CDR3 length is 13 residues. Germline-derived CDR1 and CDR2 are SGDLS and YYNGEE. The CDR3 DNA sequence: TGTGCCAGCAGCGGGACAGCTAACTATGGCTACACCTTC. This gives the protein CASSGTANYGYTF. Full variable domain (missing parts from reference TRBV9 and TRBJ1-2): DSGVTQTPKHLITATGQRVTLRCSPRSGDLSVYWYQQSLDQGLQFLIQYYNGEERAKGNILERFSAQQFPDLHSELNLSSLELGDSALYFCASSGTANYGYTFGSGTRLTVV.

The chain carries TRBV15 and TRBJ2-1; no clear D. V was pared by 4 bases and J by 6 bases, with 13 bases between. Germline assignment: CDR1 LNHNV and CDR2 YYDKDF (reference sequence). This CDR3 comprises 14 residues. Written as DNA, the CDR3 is TGTGCCACCAGCACCGGTCCCCCCCCCAATGAGCAGTTCTTC. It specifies CATSTGPPPNEQFF. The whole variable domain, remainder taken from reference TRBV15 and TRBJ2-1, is DAMVIQNPRYQVTQFGKPVTLSCSQTLNHNVMYWYQQKSSQAPKLLFHYYDKDFNNEADTPDNFQSRRPNTSFCFLDIRSPGLGDTAMYLCATSTGPPPNEQFFGPGTRLTVL.

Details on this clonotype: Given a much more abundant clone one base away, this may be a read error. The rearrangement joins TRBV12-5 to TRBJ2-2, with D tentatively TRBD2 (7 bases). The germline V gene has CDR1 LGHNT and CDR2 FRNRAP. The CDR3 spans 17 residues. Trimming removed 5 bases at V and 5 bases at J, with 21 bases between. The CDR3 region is CASGVYGGRGVTGELFF. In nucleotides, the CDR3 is TGTGCTAGTGGTGTATATGGGGGCCGGGGGGTGACCGGGGAGCTGTTTTTT.

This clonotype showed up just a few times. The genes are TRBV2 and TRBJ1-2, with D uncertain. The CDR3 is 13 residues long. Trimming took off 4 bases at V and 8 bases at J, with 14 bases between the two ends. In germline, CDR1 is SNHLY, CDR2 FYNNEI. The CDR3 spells CASSVGQSGGYTF. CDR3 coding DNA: TGTGCCAGCAGTGTAGGGCAGAGCGGAGGCTACACCTTC.

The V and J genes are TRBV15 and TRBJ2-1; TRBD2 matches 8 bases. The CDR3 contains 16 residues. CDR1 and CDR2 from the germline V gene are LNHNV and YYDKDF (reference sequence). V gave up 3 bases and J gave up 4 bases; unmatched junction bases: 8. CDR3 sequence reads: CATSRGTGGFYNEQFF. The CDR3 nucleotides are TGTGCCACCAGCAGGGGTACGGGGGGGTTTTACAATGAGCAGTTCTTC.

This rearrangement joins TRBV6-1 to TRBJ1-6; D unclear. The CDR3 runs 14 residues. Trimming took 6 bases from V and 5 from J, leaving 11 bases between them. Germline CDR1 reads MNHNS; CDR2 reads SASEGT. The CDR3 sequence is CASSTTRDNSPLHF. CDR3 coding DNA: TGTGCCAGCAGCACTACAAGAGATAATTCACCCCTCCACTTT.

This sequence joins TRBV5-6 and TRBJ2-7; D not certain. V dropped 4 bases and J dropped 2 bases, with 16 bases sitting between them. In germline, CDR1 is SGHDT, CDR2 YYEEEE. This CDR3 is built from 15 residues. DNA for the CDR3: TGTGCCAGCAGCACTTCTGACGGGTTCCCCTACGAGCAGTACTTC. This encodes CASSTSDGFPYEQYF. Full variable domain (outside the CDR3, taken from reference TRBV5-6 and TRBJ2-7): DAGVTQSPTHLIKTRGQQVTLRCSPKSGHDTVSWYQQALGQGPQFIFQYYEEEERQRGNFPDRFSGHQFPNYSSELNVNALLLGDSALYLCASSTSDGFPYEQYFGPGTRLTVT.

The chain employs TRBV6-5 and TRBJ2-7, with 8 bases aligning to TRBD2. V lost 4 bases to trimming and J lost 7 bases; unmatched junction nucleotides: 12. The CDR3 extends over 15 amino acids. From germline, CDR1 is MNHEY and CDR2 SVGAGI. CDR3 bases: TGTGCCAGCAGTTGGTCCCGGAGCGGGAGTCCAGAGCAGTACTTC. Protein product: CASSWSRSGSPEQYF.

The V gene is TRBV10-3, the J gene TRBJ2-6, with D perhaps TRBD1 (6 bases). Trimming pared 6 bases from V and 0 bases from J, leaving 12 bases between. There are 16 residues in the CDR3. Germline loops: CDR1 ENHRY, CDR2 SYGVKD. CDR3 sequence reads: CAIRDSDSSGANVLTF. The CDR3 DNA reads TGTGCCATCAGGGACAGTGACAGCTCTGGGGCCAACGTCCTGACTTTC.